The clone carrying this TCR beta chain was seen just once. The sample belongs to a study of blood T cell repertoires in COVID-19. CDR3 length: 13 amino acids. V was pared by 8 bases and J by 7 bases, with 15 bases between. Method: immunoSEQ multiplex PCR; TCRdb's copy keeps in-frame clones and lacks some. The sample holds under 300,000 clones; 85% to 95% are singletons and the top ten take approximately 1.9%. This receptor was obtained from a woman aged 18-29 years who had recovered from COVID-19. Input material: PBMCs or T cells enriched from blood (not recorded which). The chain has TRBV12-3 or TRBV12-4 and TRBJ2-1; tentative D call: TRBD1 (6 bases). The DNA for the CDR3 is TGTGCCAGCGGGCAGGGGACGGGGAATGAGCAGTTCTTC. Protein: CASGQGTGNEQFF.